A selection of T cell receptor beta chains follows, all from one sample in a study of CD8 T cells in ankylosing spondylitis. TCRdb processed the 5' RACE reads anew with MiXCR; each CDR3 protein has one entry. Found here are 100,000 to 150,000 distinct CDR3 sequences, about a tenth of them singletons; the top ten hold 2.5% to 4%. The sequencing input was blood, either unsorted or a sorted T cell fraction (not recorded which). The receptors originated from a male donor with ankylosing spondylitis or in good health (not recorded which). Both conserved end residues are part of each CDR3. The D gene is left open where the match is weak. Expanded clones are given a class, and other clones once, few, many or no size at all.

>TRBJ1-3|TRBV29-1|many|14|NA
TGCAGCGTTGAAGACGGCAGGGCTGGAAACACCATATATTTT
CSVEDGRAGNTIYF
>TRBJ2-3|TRBV5-6|many|15|TRBD2
TGTGCCAGCAGCTTGCCTAGCGGGAGTACAGATACGCAGTATTTT
CASSLPSGSTDTQYF
>TRBJ2-3|TRBV7-2|few|17|TRBD2
TGTGCCAGCAGCTTAGTGGCTAGCGGGATTAGAACAGATACGCAGTATTTT
CASSLVASGIRTDTQYF
>TRBJ2-2|TRBV5-1|many|17|TRBD2
TGCGCCAGCAGCTTTTACGGACTAGCGGAGAACACCGGGGAGCTGTTTTTT
CASSFYGLAENTGELFF
>TRBJ1-2|TRBV12-3/TRBV12-4|many|16|TRBD1
TGTGCCAGCAGCGATACCAATAACAGGGGGTCCTATGGCTACACCTTC
CASSDTNNRGSYGYTF
>TRBJ1-5|TRBV20-1|once|14|NA
TGCAGTGCTAGTAGGCCTGGGGGTAATCAGCCCCAGCATTTT
CSASRPGGNQPQHF
>TRBJ1-2|TRBV7-8|NA|13|NA
TGTGCCAGCAGCTTAGCGGGCAAGGGTGGCTACACCTTC
CASSLAGKGGYTF
>TRBJ2-7|TRBV15|many|13|NA
TGTGCCACCAGCAGAGCCGTCGGCTACGAGCAGTACTTC
CATSRAVGYEQYF
>TRBJ2-7|TRBV27|many|14|TRBD1
TGTGCCAGCAGTTGGGGGGGACAGGGATACGAGCAGTACTTC
CASSWGGQGYEQYF
>TRBJ2-7|TRBV7-2|few|15|NA
TGTGCCAGCAGCGGAACACCGGGACGCAACTACGAGCAGTACTTC
CASSGTPGRNYEQYF
>TRBJ2-7|TRBV5-1|NA|14|NA
TGCGCCAGCAGCTTGTGGGCAGCGTCCTACGAGCAGTACTTC
CASSLWAASYEQYF
>TRBJ1-1|TRBV7-9|many|12|NA
TGTGCCAGCAGTTATGAGGGTGGTGAAGCTTTCTTT
CASSYEGGEAFF
>TRBJ2-5|TRBV20-1|many|15|NA
TGCAGTGCTAGCCCCGACCCTCCTAGCGAAGAGACCCAGTACTTC
CSASPDPPSEETQYF
>TRBJ2-3|TRBV5-1|many|17|NA
TGCGCCAGCAGCTTGATGGCTACAGGGTCGGGCACAGATACGCAGTATTTT
CASSLMATGSGTDTQYF
>TRBJ2-3|TRBV28|many|13|NA
TGTGCCAGCAGTTTCCCGACCGGGCATACGCAGTATTTT
CASSFPTGHTQYF